This paragraph reports one TCR beta chain. The data stem from a study of OX40 agonist ivuxolimab in advanced cancers. TCRdb keeps only in-frame clones here, not all; method: immunoSEQ multiplex PCR. This table holds 65,000 to 80,000 clones, about 89% found once. Deletions cut 2 bases from V and 4 bases from J, with 6 bases between. The germline CDR1 and CDR2 sequences are MGHRA and YSYEKL. The CDR3 consists of 13 residues. This specimen was CD4+ or CD8+ T cells sorted from blood, taken in a trial of the OX40 agonist ivuxolimab. The TCR was taken from an adult with an advanced solid tumor such as melanoma, head and neck, liver or kidney cancer. V is TRBV4-1 and J is TRBJ1-5; D unclear. DNA of the CDR3: TGCGCCAGCAGCCAATTAGAGAATCAGCCCCAGCATTTT. Protein sequence: CASSQLENQPQHF.